This TCR beta chain was sequenced for a study of blood T cell repertoires in COVID-19. Some clones are missing from TCRdb's copy, which holds only in-frame ones; the method was immunoSEQ multiplex PCR. The sample lists more than 150,000 clones, under 85% occurring once. The receptor comes from a man between 65 and 85 years old who had recovered from COVID-19. Sequencing was performed on peripheral blood.

The CDR3 sequence: CASSPRQGPETQYF. CDR3 DNA: TGCGCCAGCAGCCCCCGACAGGGTCCAGAGACCCAGTACTTC. The rearrangement links TRBV5-1 to TRBJ2-5; 7 nucleotides agree with TRBD1. CDR3 size: 14 residues. Germline values: CDR1 SGHRS, CDR2 YFSETQ. The trim removed 4 bases at V and 4 bases at J, leaving 7 bases unmatched.